These T cell receptor beta chains were read from a single sample in a study of neurological immune-mediated disorders. TCRdb re-analysed the 5' RACE reads in MiXCR, keeping a single row per CDR3 protein. The table lists about 41,000 distinct CDR3 sequences, approximately 15% of them singletons. Specimen: CD4+ T cells from blood. The receptors were gathered from a woman between 55 and 75 years old with HTLV-1-associated myelopathy (HAM/TSP). CDR3s include the opening cysteine and the closing phenylalanine or tryptophan. A D gene is named only where the DNA matches it firmly. Size is stated for part of the rows, as once, few or many counts, or as a class when the clone is expanded.

abundance	v_gene	j_gene	d_gene	CDR3aa	CDR3nt
once	TRBV12-3/TRBV12-4	TRBJ1-1	.	CASRLGARTNTEAFF	TGTGCCAGCAGGTTAGGGGCTCGGACGAACACTGAAGCTTTCTTT
many	TRBV20-1	TRBJ1-2	.	CSATAGAANYGYTF	TGCAGTGCCACCGCGGGGGCGGCGAACTATGGCTACACCTTC
.	TRBV20-1	TRBJ1-5	TRBD1	CSARTGAQPQHF	TGCAGTGCAAGGACAGGCGCTCAGCCCCAGCATTTT
.	TRBV10-3	TRBJ2-2	.	CAIGENGELFF	TGTGCCATCGGGGAAAACGGGGAGCTGTTTTTT
many	TRBV20-1	TRBJ1-5	.	CSALGQALMGNQPQHF	TGCAGTGCCTTGGGACAAGCCCTAATGGGAAATCAGCCCCAGCATTTT
medium-sized	TRBV4-1	TRBJ2-3	.	CASSQVVTKEGTDTQYF	TGCGCCAGCAGCCAAGTAGTCACCAAGGAGGGCACAGATACGCAGTATTTT
many	TRBV7-6	TRBJ2-5	.	CASSPSWGDGETQYF	TGTGCCAGCAGCCCTTCGTGGGGGGATGGTGAGACCCAGTACTTC
few	TRBV6-5	TRBJ2-2	.	CASSYSRHGGELFF	TGTGCCAGCAGTTACAGTCGACATGGCGGGGAGCTGTTTTTT
many	TRBV11-2	TRBJ2-7	.	CASSPPVGGLYEQYF	TGTGCCAGCAGCCCCCCCGTAGGGGGACTCTACGAGCAGTACTTC
many	TRBV6-5	TRBJ2-3	.	CASRSEFQGRREYF	TGTGCCAGCAGAAGCGAATTCCAGGGGCGTCGGGAGTATTTT
few	TRBV12-3/TRBV12-4	TRBJ1-5	.	CASSPNYRGNQPQHF	TGTGCCAGCAGCCCTAACTACAGGGGCAATCAGCCCCAGCATTTT
many	TRBV20-1	TRBJ2-7	.	CSARDYKFTYEQYF	TGCAGTGCTAGAGATTACAAATTCACCTACGAGCAGTACTTC
many	TRBV29-1	TRBJ2-3	TRBD2	CSVSGGPIGDTQYF	TGCAGCGTTAGCGGGGGCCCTATAGGAGATACGCAGTATTTT
.	TRBV3-1	TRBJ2-3	TRBD2	CASSFLAGSITDTQYF	TGTGCCAGCAGCTTTCTAGCGGGCTCAATCACAGATACGCAGTATTTT
many	TRBV4-2	TRBJ2-4	.	CASSQDGQRRDIQYF	TGTGCCAGCAGCCAAGACGGACAACGAAGAGACATTCAGTACTTC
.	TRBV6-5	TRBJ1-2	.	CASSYGSVQETQYFGPGYGYTF	.
many	TRBV6-1	TRBJ2-3	TRBD2	CASSELRGGVSDTQYF	TGTGCCAGCAGTGAATTACGCGGGGGGGTATCAGATACGCAGTATTTT
many	TRBV7-8	TRBJ2-2	TRBD2	CASSARGTSGGTGELFF	TGTGCCAGCAGCGCCCGGGGGACTAGCGGGGGGACCGGGGAGCTGTTTTTT
many	TRBV20-1	TRBJ2-3	TRBD2	CSARLAGSTDTQYF	TGCAGTGCTAGACTAGCGGGGAGCACAGATACGCAGTATTTT
.	TRBV4-2	TRBJ2-1	TRBD2	CASSPSGGAADEQFF	TGTGCCAGCAGCCCGAGCGGGGGGGCCGCAGATGAGCAGTTCTTC
.	TRBV10-3	TRBJ1-1	TRBD1	CAISEFGTGTEAFF	TGTGCCATCAGTGAGTTTGGGACAGGCACTGAAGCTTTCTTT
many	TRBV5-1	TRBJ2-3	.	CASSLGTVADTQYF	TGCGCCAGCAGCTTGGGGACAGTGGCAGATACGCAGTATTTT
many	TRBV20-1	TRBJ1-2	.	CSASRVLNYGYTF	TGCAGTGCCAGCAGGGTACTTAACTATGGCTACACCTTC
many	TRBV5-6	TRBJ1-2	.	CASSLDWGGYTF	TGTGCCAGCAGCTTGGATTGGGGTGGCTACACCTTC
many	TRBV6-6	TRBJ2-3	.	CASTTGGGVTDTQYF	TGTGCCAGCACCACGGGGGGCGGGGTCACAGATACGCAGTATTTT
many	TRBV6-5	TRBJ1-2	.	CASSHGLGDGDFNYGYTF	TGTGCCAGCAGTCACGGTCTGGGGGACGGCGATTTTAACTATGGCTACACCTTC
many	TRBV7-2	TRBJ2-1	.	CASSSPRTAPGSYNEQFF	TGTGCCAGCAGCTCCCCCAGGACAGCTCCGGGGTCCTACAATGAGCAGTTCTTC
.	TRBV29-1	TRBJ2-3	TRBD2	CSAGLAGISTDTQYF	TGCAGCGCCGGACTAGCGGGGATTAGCACAGATACGCAGTATTTT
many	TRBV5-1	TRBJ2-3	TRBD2	CASSRSGWTSGGADTQYF	TGCGCCAGCAGCCGTTCAGGGTGGACTAGCGGGGGAGCAGATACGCAGTATTTT
many	TRBV7-9	TRBJ2-3	TRBD2	CATEVKLAGGAPHRLQYF	TGTGCCACCGAAGTGAAACTAGCGGGGGGGGCCCCACATAGATTGCAGTATTTT
many	TRBV6-6	TRBJ1-2	TRBD1	CASSYSLRDREGGYTF	TGTGCCAGCAGTTACTCGCTCCGAGACAGGGAGGGTGGCTACACCTTC
many	TRBV6-1	TRBJ2-7	TRBD2	CASSSEGTSGAYEQYF	TGTGCCAGCAGCTCTGAAGGGACTAGCGGTGCCTACGAGCAGTACTTC
many	TRBV4-1	TRBJ1-4	.	CASSQDFGGERKLFF	TGCGCCAGCAGCCAAGATTTCGGCGGGGAGCGAAAACTGTTTTTT
.	TRBV20-1	TRBJ2-7	.	CSARDQLYEQYF	TGCAGTGCTAGAGACCAACTATACGAGCAGTACTTC
many	TRBV4-1	TRBJ2-2	.	CASSHGGRGTGELFF	TGCGCCAGCAGCCATGGCGGCAGGGGCACCGGGGAGCTGTTTTTT
many	TRBV11-3	TRBJ2-7	.	CASSLEGSGAYEQYF	TGTGCCAGCAGCTTAGAAGGTTCGGGGGCCTACGAGCAGTACTTC
few	TRBV13	TRBJ2-3	TRBD2	CASSRMPGGTDTQYF	TGTGCCAGCAGCCGAATGCCGGGGGGGACAGATACGCAGTATTTT
many	TRBV5-1	TRBJ2-3	TRBD1	CASSSARDSTDTQYF	TGCGCCAGCAGCTCCGCCAGGGACAGTACAGATACGCAGTATTTT
.	TRBV12-3/TRBV12-4	TRBJ2-6	.	CDSSLATAQGSGAKVLTF	TGTGACAGCAGTTTAGCCACGGCACAGGGTTCTGGGGCCAAAGTCCTGACTTTC
many	TRBV10-3	TRBJ1-2	TRBD1	CAISNTGDNDYTF	TGTGCCATCAGCAATACAGGGGACAATGACTACACCTTC
many	TRBV7-9	TRBJ1-3	TRBD1	CASSQGQGSSGNTIYF	TGTGCCAGCAGCCAAGGACAGGGAAGCTCTGGAAACACCATATATTTT